This paragraph covers one T cell receptor (beta chain) sequence. Its target is not known. The sample carries other DNA sequences with the same CDR3. These data come from a study of shared clonotypes between healthy human individuals. Overall study: Each donor's CD4 naive and CD4 memory cells filled three plates apiece, CD8 naive two, and CD8 memory one.

Study findings and constraints: Clonotypes which were not shared had lower generation probabilities than clonotypes that all four donors shared. Around 4.7% of naive CD4 clonotypes were shared across a handful of donors.

Clones were sequenced by immunoSEQ multiplex PCR, and TCRdb holds only the in-frame ones, with some missing. This table has about 980,000 clones, approximately 80% appearing once. This receptor was obtained from a man younger than 35 in good health. Sequenced: memory CD4+ T cells sorted from blood. Specified subset: CD45RA-negative fraction.

The CDR3 sequence: CASSLAGSETQYF. CDR3 DNA sequence: TGCGCCAGCAGCTTAGCGGGCAGTGAGACCCAGTACTTC. The chain links TRBV5-1 to TRBJ2-5; maybe TRBD2 (6 bases). CDR3 length: 13 residues. The V and J ends lost 2 bases and 5 bases respectively, with 10 bases between them. CDR1 and CDR2 from the germline V gene are SGHRS and YFSETQ. Variable domain in full (rest from reference TRBV5-1 and TRBJ2-5): KAGVTQTPRYLIKTRGQQVTLSCSPISGHRSVSWYQQTPGQGLQFLFEYFSETQRNKGNFPGRFSGRQFSNSRSEMNVSTLELGDSALYLCASSLAGSETQYFGPGTRLLVL.